This T cell receptor (beta chain) was recorded in a study of shared clonotypes between healthy human individuals. Sequenced by immunoSEQ multiplex PCR; TCRdb stores in-frame clones only, minus some. The sample holds 2 million to 2.5 million clones, just under 95% seen once. With V trimmed by 3 bases and J by 6 bases, 11 bases remained unmatched. CDR1 and CDR2 from the germline V gene are SGHNT and YYREEE (reference sequence). There are 16 residues in the CDR3. The investigators split CD4+ cells into a CD45RA+ naive subset and a CD45RA-negative memory subset. The chain is built from TRBV5-4 and TRBJ1-3, with 8 bases aligning to TRBD1. Sequenced sample: naive CD4+ T cells from PBMCs. The subset denotes: CD45RA+ positively selected. The receptor comes from a man aged 18 to 30 in good health. Some clones in this sample may be carry-over from other donors' samples. CDR3 sequence (DNA): TGTGCCAGCAGCTCCCGGGACAGGAGCCGCTCAAACACCATATATTTT. This translates into CASSSRDRSRSNTIYF.